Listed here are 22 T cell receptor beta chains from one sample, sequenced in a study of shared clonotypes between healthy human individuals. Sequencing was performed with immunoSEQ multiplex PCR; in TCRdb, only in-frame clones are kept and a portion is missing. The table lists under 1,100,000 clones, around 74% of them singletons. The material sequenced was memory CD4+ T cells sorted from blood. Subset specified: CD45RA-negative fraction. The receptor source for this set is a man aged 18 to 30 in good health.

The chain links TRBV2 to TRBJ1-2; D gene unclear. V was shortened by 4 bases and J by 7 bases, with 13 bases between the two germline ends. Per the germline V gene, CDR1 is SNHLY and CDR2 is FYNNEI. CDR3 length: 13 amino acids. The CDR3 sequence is CASSGWEVGGYTF. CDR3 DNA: TGTGCCAGCAGTGGATGGGAGGTCGGTGGCTACACCTTC.

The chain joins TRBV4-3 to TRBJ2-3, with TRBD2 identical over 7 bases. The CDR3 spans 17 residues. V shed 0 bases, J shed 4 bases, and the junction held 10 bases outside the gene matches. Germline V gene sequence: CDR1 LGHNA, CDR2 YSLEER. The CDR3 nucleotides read TGCGCCAGCAGCCAAGATACGCGGGAGCTGATCCCAGATACGCAGTATTTT. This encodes CASSQDTRELIPDTQYF.

The CDR3 sequence is CASSRRRPGIALNTGELFF. Here the CDR3 DNA reads TGTGCCAGCAGCCGCCGCCGTCCCGGAATAGCCCTGAACACCGGGGAGCTGTTTTTT. This chain connects TRBV11-2 to TRBJ2-2, with D unresolved. The CDR3 length is 19 residues. Germline CDR1 SGHAT, CDR2 FQNNGV. With 5 bases removed from V and 1 base from J, the gap between germline ends came to 23 bases.

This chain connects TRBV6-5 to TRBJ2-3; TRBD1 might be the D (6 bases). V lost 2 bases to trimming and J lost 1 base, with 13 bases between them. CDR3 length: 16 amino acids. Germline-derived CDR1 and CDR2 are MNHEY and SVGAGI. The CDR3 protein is CASSYDRAGGTDTQYF. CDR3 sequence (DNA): TGTGCCAGCAGTTACGATCGGGCAGGGGGCACAGATACGCAGTATTTT.

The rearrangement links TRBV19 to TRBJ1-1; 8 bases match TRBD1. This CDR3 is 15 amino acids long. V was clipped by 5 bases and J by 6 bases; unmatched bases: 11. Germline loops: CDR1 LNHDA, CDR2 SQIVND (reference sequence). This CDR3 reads CASSPRPGGDAEAFF. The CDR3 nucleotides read TGTGCCAGTAGTCCCCGCCCAGGGGGCGATGCTGAAGCTTTCTTT.

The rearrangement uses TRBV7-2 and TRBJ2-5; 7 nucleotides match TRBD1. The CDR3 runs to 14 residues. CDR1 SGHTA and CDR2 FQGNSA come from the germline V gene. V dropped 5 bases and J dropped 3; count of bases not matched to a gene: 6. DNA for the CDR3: TGTGCCAGCAGCCTTCCGGGACAGAAAGAGACCCAGTACTTC. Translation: CASSLPGQKETQYF.

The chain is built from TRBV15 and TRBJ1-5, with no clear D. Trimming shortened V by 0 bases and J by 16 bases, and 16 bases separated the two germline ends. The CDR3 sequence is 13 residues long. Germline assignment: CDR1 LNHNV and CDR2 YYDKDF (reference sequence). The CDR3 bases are TGTGCCACCAGCAGAGATCCAGTGACCGCCGCACATTTT. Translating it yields CATSRDPVTAAHF.

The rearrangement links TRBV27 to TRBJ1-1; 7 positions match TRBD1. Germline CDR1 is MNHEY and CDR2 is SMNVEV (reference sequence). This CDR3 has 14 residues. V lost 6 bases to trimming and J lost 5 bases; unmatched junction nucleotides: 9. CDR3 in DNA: TGTGCCAGCAGGAGGGGAGGGGGCGGGACTGAAGCTTTCTTT. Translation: CASRRGGGGTEAFF.

CDR3 region: CASSTTSTDTQYF. The CDR3, as DNA: TGTGCCAGCTCAACGACTAGCACAGATACGCAGTATTTT. V usage is TRBV18 and J usage is TRBJ2-3; the D is unclear. This CDR3 comprises 13 residues. Germline V gene data show CDR1 as KGHSH and CDR2 as LQKENI. V lost 5 bases and J lost 0, with 6 bases in between.

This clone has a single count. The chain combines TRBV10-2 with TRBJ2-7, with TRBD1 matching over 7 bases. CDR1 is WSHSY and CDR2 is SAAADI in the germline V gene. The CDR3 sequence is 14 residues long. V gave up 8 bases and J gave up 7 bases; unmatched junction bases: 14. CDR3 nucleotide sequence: TGCGCCAGCTTTTCAAGGGACAGACTCGGAGAGCAGTACTTC. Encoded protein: CASFSRDRLGEQYF.

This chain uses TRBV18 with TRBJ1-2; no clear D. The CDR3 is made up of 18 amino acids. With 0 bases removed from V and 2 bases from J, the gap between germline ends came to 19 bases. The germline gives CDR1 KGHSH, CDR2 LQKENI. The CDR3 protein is CASSPPASTRPVNYGYTF. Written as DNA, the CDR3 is TGTGCCAGCTCACCACCGGCCTCCACACGGCCAGTCAACTATGGCTACACCTTC.

The CDR3 sequence is CSVEVFRLAGGRTDTQYF. The CDR3 DNA is TGCAGCGTTGAAGTATTTCGACTAGCGGGGGGTCGCACAGATACGCAGTATTTT. This chain links TRBV29-1 with TRBJ2-3; 13 nucleotides align to TRBD2. The CDR3 has 18 amino acids. Germline loops: CDR1 SQVTM, CDR2 ANQGSEA. Trimming cost V 1 base and J 1 base; bases outside gene matches: 8.

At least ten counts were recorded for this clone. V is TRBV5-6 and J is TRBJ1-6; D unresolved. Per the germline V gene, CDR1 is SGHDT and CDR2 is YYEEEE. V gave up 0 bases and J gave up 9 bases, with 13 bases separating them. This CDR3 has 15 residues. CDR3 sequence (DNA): TGTGCCAGCAGCTTGGCCCCGGGAGTAGCTTCACCCCTCCACTTT. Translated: CASSLAPGVASPLHF.

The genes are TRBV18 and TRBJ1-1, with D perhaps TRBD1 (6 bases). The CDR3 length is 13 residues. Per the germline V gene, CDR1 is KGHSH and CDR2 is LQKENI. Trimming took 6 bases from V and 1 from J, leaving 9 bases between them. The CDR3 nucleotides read TGTGCCAGCTCGGGGGCTAGGAACACTGAAGCTTTCTTT. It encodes CASSGARNTEAFF.

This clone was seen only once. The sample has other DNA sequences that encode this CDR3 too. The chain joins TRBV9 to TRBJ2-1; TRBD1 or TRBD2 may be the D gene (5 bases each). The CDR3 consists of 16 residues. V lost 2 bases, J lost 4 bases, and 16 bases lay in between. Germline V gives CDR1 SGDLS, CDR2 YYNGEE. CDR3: CASSVGSGAAYNEQFF. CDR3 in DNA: TGTGCCAGCAGCGTCGGATCCGGGGCCGCGTACAATGAGCAGTTCTTC.

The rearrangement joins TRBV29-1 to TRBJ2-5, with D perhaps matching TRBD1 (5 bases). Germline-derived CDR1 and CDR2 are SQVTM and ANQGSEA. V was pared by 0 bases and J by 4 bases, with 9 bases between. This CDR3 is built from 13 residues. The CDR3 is CSVEEGVRETQYF. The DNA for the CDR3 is TGCAGCGTTGAAGAAGGGGTTCGAGAGACCCAGTACTTC. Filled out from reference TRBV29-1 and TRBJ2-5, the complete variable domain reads SAVISQKPSRDICQRGTSLTIQCQVDSQVTMMFWYRQQPGQSLTLIATANQGSEATYESGFVIDKFPISRPNLTFSTLTVSNMSPEDSSIYLCSVEEGVRETQYFGPGTRLLVL.

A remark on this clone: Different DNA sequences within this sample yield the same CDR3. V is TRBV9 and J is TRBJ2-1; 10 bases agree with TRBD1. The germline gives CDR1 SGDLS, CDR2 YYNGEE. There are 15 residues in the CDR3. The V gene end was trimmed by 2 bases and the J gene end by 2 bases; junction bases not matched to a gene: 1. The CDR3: CASSVGTGAYNEQFF. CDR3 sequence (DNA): TGTGCCAGCAGCGTTGGGACAGGGGCCTACAATGAGCAGTTCTTC.

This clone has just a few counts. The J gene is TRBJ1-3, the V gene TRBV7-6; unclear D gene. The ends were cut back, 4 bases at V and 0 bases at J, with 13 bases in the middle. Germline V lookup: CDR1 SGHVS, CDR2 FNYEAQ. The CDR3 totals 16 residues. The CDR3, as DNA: TGTGCCAGCAGCTCGCAAGAGACCGGCTCTGGAAACACCATATATTTT. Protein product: CASSSQETGSGNTIYF. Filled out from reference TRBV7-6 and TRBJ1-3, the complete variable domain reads GAGVSQSPRYKVTKRGQDVALRCDPISGHVSLYWYRQALGQGPEFLTYFNYEAQQDKSGLPNDRFSAERPEGSISTLTIQRTEQRDSAMYRCASSSQETGSGNTIYFGEGSWLTVV.

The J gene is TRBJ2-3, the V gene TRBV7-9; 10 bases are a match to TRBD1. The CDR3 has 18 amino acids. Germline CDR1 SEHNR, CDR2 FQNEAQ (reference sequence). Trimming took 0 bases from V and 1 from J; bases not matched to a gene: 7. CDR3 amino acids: CASSLALVGTGGTDTQYF. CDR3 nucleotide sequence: TGTGCCAGCAGCTTAGCGCTTGTTGGGACAGGGGGCACAGATACGCAGTATTTT.

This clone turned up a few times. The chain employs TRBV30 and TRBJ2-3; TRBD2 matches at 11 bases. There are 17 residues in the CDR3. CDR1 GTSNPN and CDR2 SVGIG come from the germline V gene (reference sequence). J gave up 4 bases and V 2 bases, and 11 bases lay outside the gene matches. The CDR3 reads CAWSRPLAGGVADTQYF. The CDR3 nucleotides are TGTGCCTGGAGTCGGCCTCTAGCGGGAGGAGTGGCAGATACGCAGTATTTT.

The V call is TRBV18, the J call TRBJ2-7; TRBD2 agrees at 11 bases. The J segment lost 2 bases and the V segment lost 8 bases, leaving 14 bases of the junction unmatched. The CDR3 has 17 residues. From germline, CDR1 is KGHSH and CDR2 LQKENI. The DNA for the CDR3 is TGTGCCAGCACTCAAAACGCGGCTAGCGGGAGGACCTACGAGCAGTACTTC. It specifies CASTQNAASGRTYEQYF.

The CDR3 is CASSPRLAGGAGELFF. For the CDR3, the DNA is TGTGCCAGCAGCCCCCGACTAGCGGGGGGAGCCGGGGAGCTGTTTTTT. The genes are TRBV7-9 and TRBJ2-2, with 13 nucleotides matching TRBD2. Germline-derived CDR1 and CDR2 are SEHNR and FQNEAQ (reference sequence). J was trimmed by 6 bases and V by 5 bases; bases with no gene match: 6. The CDR3 covers 16 residues.